Each of the 10 T cell receptor beta chains below was sequenced from the same sample in a study of cutaneous CD30+ T cell lymphoproliferative disorder and hepatitis E. Repertoires were generated with immunoSEQ multiplex PCR, while TCRdb's copy carries only in-frame clones and drops some. The sample holds about 8,000 clones, roughly 70% seen once. Specimen: blood. All receptors derive from a human donor with a cutaneous T cell lymphoproliferative disorder associated with hepatitis E virus.

The V and J genes are TRBV4-2 and TRBJ1-1, with no clear D. The CDR3 has 11 residues. Trimming took off 5 bases at V and 5 bases at J, with 6 bases between the two ends. The germline gives CDR1 LGHNA, CDR2 YNFKEQ. CDR3 amino acids: CASSWGTEAFF. Here the CDR3 DNA reads TGTGCCAGCAGCTGGGGAACTGAAGCTTTCTTT.

The V call is TRBV21-1, the J call TRBJ2-7; the DNA was not compared with TRBD2, the D call given in the table. TRBV21-1 is marked as a pseudogene. This CDR3 has 15 residues. CDR3 DNA sequence: TGTGCCAGCCCCAAACCGGGCCTAGCGGACTACGAGCAGTACTTC. This gives the protein CASPKPGLADYEQYF.

The chain joins TRBV4-1 to TRBJ1-4, with D perhaps TRBD1 (5 bases). The CDR3 length is 16 residues. CDR1 and CDR2 (germline): MGHRA, YSYEKL. Trimming took 5 bases from V and 8 from J, leaving 21 bases between them. In DNA, the CDR3 is TGCGCCAGCAGCAACCCTGGCGCAGGGCTTTACGAAAAACTGTTTTTT. Translating it yields CASSNPGAGLYEKLFF.

The V gene is TRBV27, the J gene TRBJ1-5; D is unresolved. This CDR3 has 12 residues. Germline CDR1 MNHEY, CDR2 SMNVEV (reference sequence). Trimming removed 4 bases from V and 10 bases from J, with 11 bases in between. For the CDR3, the DNA is TGTGCCAGCAGTTCCCCCCCAGGTCCCCAGCATTTT. Amino acids: CASSSPPGPQHF.

A few counts support this clone. CDR3 DNA: TGTGCCAGCAGCCCCCGGGCTAGCGGGAGGGCCGTACCGGATGAGCAGTTCTTC. This gives the protein CASSPRASGRAVPDEQFF. The chain couples TRBV7-9 to TRBJ2-1, with TRBD2 identical over 12 bases. J gave up 8 bases and V 5 bases, and 16 bases lay outside the gene matches. Germline V gene data show CDR1 as SEHNR and CDR2 as FQNEAQ (reference sequence). The CDR3 spans 18 residues.

The chain has TRBV7-2 and TRBJ1-1; a possible D gene is TRBD1 (5 bases). The length of the CDR3 is 14 residues. CDR1 SGHTA and CDR2 FQGNSA come from the germline V gene. V lost 5 bases to trimming and J lost 6 bases, with 16 bases between them. Here the CDR3 DNA reads TGTGCCAGCAGCGGAGCATTATGGGGGGCTGAAGCTTTCTTT. Amino acids: CASSGALWGAEAFF.

This clone was detected only a few times. This rearrangement joins TRBV5-1 to TRBJ1-1, with TRBD1 matching 10 bases. Trimming at V came to 1 base and at J to 3 bases, leaving 3 bases not matched to a gene. Germline CDR1 and CDR2: SGHRS and YFSETQ. There are 15 residues in the CDR3. This CDR3 is CASSLFGTGDTEAFF. The CDR3 DNA is TGCGCCAGCAGCTTGTTCGGGACAGGGGACACTGAAGCTTTCTTT.

The CDR3, as DNA: TGTGCCAGCAATCGCGGGGCTAACAAGAACACTGAAGCTTTCTTT. The encoded protein is CASNRGANKNTEAFF. The chain carries TRBV6-1 and TRBJ1-1; tentative D call: TRBD1 (5 bases). V lost 7 bases and J 1 base, leaving 16 bases between the germline ends. Germline V gives CDR1 MNHNS, CDR2 SASEGT. The CDR3 loop spans 15 amino acids.

This chain uses TRBV7-2 with TRBJ2-1, with 13 bases aligning to TRBD2. The germline V gene encodes CDR1 SGHTA and CDR2 FQGNSA. The CDR3 loop spans 17 amino acids. V gave up 5 bases and J gave up 2 bases; unmatched junction bases: 6. The CDR3 sequence: CASSPRTSGGTYNEQFF. For the CDR3, the DNA is TGTGCCAGCAGCCCACGGACTAGCGGGGGAACCTACAATGAGCAGTTCTTC.

The chain joins TRBV7-3 to TRBJ2-1, with TRBD2 matching over 12 bases. V lost 4 bases, J lost 7 bases, and 5 bases stayed unmatched. Per the germline V gene, CDR1 is SGHTA and CDR2 is FQGTGA. The CDR3 totals 15 residues. The CDR3 spells CASSSTSGGMNEQFF. Here the CDR3 DNA reads TGTGCCAGCAGCTCCACTAGCGGGGGGATGAATGAGCAGTTCTTC.